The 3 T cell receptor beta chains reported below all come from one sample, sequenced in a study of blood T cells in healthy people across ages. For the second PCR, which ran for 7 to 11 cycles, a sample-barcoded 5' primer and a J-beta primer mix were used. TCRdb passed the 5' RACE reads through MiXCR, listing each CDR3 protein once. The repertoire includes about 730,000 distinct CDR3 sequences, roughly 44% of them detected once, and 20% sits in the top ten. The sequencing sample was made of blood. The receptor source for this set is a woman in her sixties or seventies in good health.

Written as DNA, the CDR3 is TGCAGTGCTAGTGGGACTAGCGGGCCCTACAATGAGCAGTTCTTC. Protein: CSASGTSGPYNEQFF. The V call is TRBV20-1, the J call TRBJ2-1; 12 nucleotides match TRBD2. Germline V gene data show CDR1 as DFQATT and CDR2 as SNEGSKA (reference sequence). The CDR3 has 15 residues. The V segment lost 3 bases and the J segment 2 bases; nucleotides outside the gene matches: 2.

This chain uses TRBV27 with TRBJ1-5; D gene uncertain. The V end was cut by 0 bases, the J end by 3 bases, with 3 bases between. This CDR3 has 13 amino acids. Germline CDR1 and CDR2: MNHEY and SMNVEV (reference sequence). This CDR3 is CASSLSLNQPQHF. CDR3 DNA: TGTGCCAGCAGTTTATCCCTCAATCAGCCCCAGCATTTT.

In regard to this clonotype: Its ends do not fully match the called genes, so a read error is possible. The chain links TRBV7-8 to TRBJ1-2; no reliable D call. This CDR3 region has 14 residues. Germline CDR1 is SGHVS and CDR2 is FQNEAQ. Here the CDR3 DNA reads TGTGCCAGCAGCTTAGCGAAACGGAGCTATGGTTACACCTTC. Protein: CASSLAKRSYGYTF. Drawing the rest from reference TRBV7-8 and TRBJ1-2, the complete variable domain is GAGVSQSPRYKVAKRGQDVALRCDPISGHVSLFWYQQALGQGPEFLTYFQNEAQLDKSGLPSDRFFAERPEGSVSTLKIQRTQQEDSAVYLCASSLAKRSYGYTFGSGTRLTVV.